Presented here are 30 T cell receptor beta chains from one specimen sequenced in a study of OX40 agonist ivuxolimab in advanced cancers. The assay was immunoSEQ multiplex PCR, and TCRdb's table has in-frame clones only and misses some. Here the sample spans 90,000 to 130,000 clones, 89% being singletons. Here the sequenced sample was CD4+ or CD8+ T cells sorted from blood, taken in a trial of the OX40 agonist ivuxolimab. The receptors were gathered from an adult with an advanced solid tumor such as melanoma, head and neck, liver or kidney cancer.

J is TRBJ2-2 and V is TRBV19, with D hard to call. The CDR3 consists of 11 residues. Trimming stripped 7 bases from V and 6 bases from J, with 6 bases between. Germline V lookup: CDR1 LNHDA, CDR2 SQIVND (reference sequence). Written as DNA, the CDR3 is TGTGCCAGTACCTATTCCGGGGAGCTGTTTTTT. Protein: CASTYSGELFF. Drawing the rest from reference TRBV19 and TRBJ2-2, the complete variable domain is DGGITQSPKYLFRKEGQNVTLSCEQNLNHDAMYWYRQDPGQGLRLIYYSQIVNDFQKGDIAEGYSVSREKKESFPLTVTSAQKNPTAFYLCASTYSGELFFGEGSRLTVL.

Turning to this clone: Other DNA sequences from this sample encode an identical CDR3 as well. The chain is built from TRBV5-1 and TRBJ1-4, with a tentative D call TRBD1 (6 bases). The CDR3 has 14 amino acids. V lost 0 bases and J 5 bases, leaving 8 bases between the germline ends. In germline, CDR1 is SGHRS, CDR2 YFSETQ. CDR3 amino acids: CASSLGQGNEKLFF. Here the CDR3 DNA reads TGCGCCAGCAGCTTGGGGCAGGGGAATGAAAAACTGTTTTTT.

J is TRBJ2-1 and V is TRBV7-3; 10 bases align to TRBD2. The ends lost 5 bases at V and 8 bases at J; junction bases unmatched: 6. Germline V gene data show CDR1 as SGHTA and CDR2 as FQGTGA. The CDR3 loop spans 14 amino acids. Here the CDR3 reads CASSRAGGQDEQFF. The CDR3 DNA reads as TGTGCCAGCAGCAGAGCGGGGGGGCAGGATGAGCAGTTCTTC.

This rearrangement joins TRBV4-3 to TRBJ2-7; a weak D match, TRBD1 (5 bases). The germline V and J ends were trimmed by 1 base and 7 bases, with 11 bases remaining between them. The CDR3 has 13 amino acids. Germline V gene sequence: CDR1 LGHNA, CDR2 YSLEER. The CDR3 reads CASSQGNGHEQYF. The CDR3 DNA reads TGCGCCAGCAGCCAAGGGAACGGACATGAGCAGTACTTC.

The V gene is TRBV7-8, the J gene TRBJ2-5; 9 nucleotides match TRBD2. There are 14 residues in the CDR3. V lost 5 bases, J lost 4 bases, and 5 bases stayed unmatched. Germline CDR1 reads SGHVS; CDR2 reads FQNEAQ. The CDR3 region is CASSRGTSRETQYF. CDR3 nucleotide sequence: TGTGCCAGCAGCCGTGGGACTAGCAGAGAGACCCAGTACTTC.

This rearrangement joins TRBV28 to TRBJ1-5, with 9 bases matching TRBD1. This CDR3 is 15 amino acids long. J lost 4 bases, V lost 3 bases, and 4 bases had no gene match. CDR1 is MDHEN, CDR2 SYDVKM, per germline. The CDR3, as DNA: TGTGCCAGCAGTTTCATGACAGGGGGGAATCAGCCCCAGCATTTT. Protein sequence: CASSFMTGGNQPQHF.

J is TRBJ1-1 and V is TRBV4-3, with D unresolved. CDR1 and CDR2 from the germline V gene are LGHNA and YSLEER. Trimming cost V 1 base and J 1 base, with 10 bases left between them. The CDR3 runs to 15 residues. CDR3 sequence (DNA): TGCGCCAGCAGCCAAGGGTCGACCTCGAACACTGAAGCTTTCTTT. Translated, it gives CASSQGSTSNTEAFF.

V usage is TRBV19 and J usage is TRBJ2-3, with 9 positions matching TRBD1. The CDR3 sequence is 18 residues long. CDR1 is LNHDA and CDR2 is SQIVND in the germline V gene (reference sequence). The V and J ends lost 4 bases and 4 bases, in that order; junction bases with no gene match: 15. CDR3 DNA: TGTGCCAGTAGTAGTCCCGGGACAGGGATTAGGGACGCAGATACGCAGTATTTT. Its protein product is CASSSPGTGIRDADTQYF.

The chain employs TRBV2 and TRBJ2-7, with no clear D. Germline assignment: CDR1 SNHLY and CDR2 FYNNEI. This CDR3 has 11 residues. V gave up 6 bases and J gave up 4 bases, with 7 bases separating them. DNA for the CDR3: TGTGCCAGCAGAGCTGAGTACGAGCAGTACTTC. Protein product: CASRAEYEQYF.

The chain recombines TRBV2 with TRBJ2-7; 8 nucleotides line up with TRBD1. Germline CDR1 is SNHLY and CDR2 is FYNNEI. The CDR3 covers 15 residues. Germline trimming cut 7 bases from V and 7 bases from J; bases unmatched to any gene: 15. In DNA form, the CDR3 reads TGTGCCAGCACCCGGGTACCGGGACAGGTTTGGGAGCAGTACTTC. Translating gives CASTRVPGQVWEQYF.

This clone was picked up one time. V and J are TRBV30 and TRBJ1-2; D not resolved. This CDR3 comprises 17 residues. In germline, CDR1 is GTSNPN, CDR2 SVGIG (reference sequence). Trimming took 0 bases from V and 2 from J, leaving 19 bases between them. The CDR3 nucleotides read TGTGCCTGGAGTGTATTTCGCGGAGATCACATAAACTATGGCTACACCTTC. It yields the protein CAWSVFRGDHINYGYTF.

This clone was recorded only once. The chain links TRBV7-2 to TRBJ2-7; D is tentatively TRBD1 or TRBD2 (5 bases each). From germline, CDR1 is SGHTA and CDR2 FQGNSA. The CDR3 runs to 14 residues. The V end was cut by 0 bases, the J end by 2 bases, with 8 bases between. CDR3 amino acids: CASSLAQGPYEQYF. As DNA, the CDR3 is TGTGCCAGCAGCTTAGCGCAGGGACCCTACGAGCAGTACTTC.

The CDR3 sequence is CACRAPGSPYGYTF. The CDR3 DNA is TGTGCCTGCCGGGCGCCCGGGTCGCCCTATGGCTACACCTTC. The rearrangement joins TRBV30 to TRBJ1-2; the D is unclear. CDR1 is GTSNPN, CDR2 SVGIG, per germline (reference sequence). V was cut by 6 bases and J by 4 bases, with 18 bases left in between. The CDR3 is made up of 14 amino acids.

CDR3 protein: CASSPYGGASTDTQYF. DNA of the CDR3: TGTGCCAGCTCACCATACGGGGGGGCTAGCACAGATACGCAGTATTTT. The chain couples TRBV18 to TRBJ2-3; 8 positions match TRBD2. This CDR3 is 16 amino acids long. Trimming at V came to 2 bases and at J to 0 bases, leaving 4 bases not matched to a gene. CDR1 and CDR2 from the germline V gene are KGHSH and LQKENI.

This clone was detected only once. This rearrangement joins TRBV19 to TRBJ1-1; no clear D gene. The CDR3 runs to 16 residues. Per the germline V gene, CDR1 is LNHDA and CDR2 is SQIVND (reference sequence). V lost 6 bases to trimming and J lost 0 bases, with 17 bases between them. CDR3 protein: CASRGNTWSVNTEAFF. CDR3 in DNA: TGTGCCAGTAGGGGCAATACCTGGTCGGTGAACACTGAAGCTTTCTTT. The full variable domain, its missing parts supplied by reference TRBV19 and TRBJ1-1, is DGGITQSPKYLFRKEGQNVTLSCEQNLNHDAMYWYRQDPGQGLRLIYYSQIVNDFQKGDIAEGYSVSREKKESFPLTVTSAQKNPTAFYLCASRGNTWSVNTEAFFGQGTRLTVV.

There are a few counts of this clone. The genes are TRBV19 and TRBJ1-2; 8 bases are a match to TRBD1. The CDR3 runs to 16 residues. Germline trimming cut 7 bases from V and 4 bases from J; bases unmatched to any gene: 14. CDR1 is LNHDA and CDR2 is SQIVND in the germline V gene (reference sequence). The CDR3 spells CASTPRQGANVYGYTF. In nucleotides, the CDR3 is TGTGCCAGTACCCCTCGGCAGGGGGCTAATGTCTATGGCTACACCTTC.

Turning to this clone: Other DNA sequences in the same sample also yield this CDR3. The chain uses TRBV25-1 and TRBJ1-6; D uncertain. Trimming shortened V by 3 bases and J by 9 bases, and 6 bases separated the two germline ends. The CDR3 consists of 12 residues. The germline V gene encodes CDR1 MGHDK and CDR2 SYGVNS. The CDR3 sequence: CASSEGGSPLHF. In nucleotides, the CDR3 is TGTGCCAGCAGTGAGGGAGGTTCACCCCTCCACTTT. Complete variable domain (other parts from reference TRBV25-1 and TRBJ1-6): EADIYQTPRYLVIGTGKKITLECSQTMGHDKMYWYQQDPGMELHLIHYSYGVNSTEKGDLSSESTVSRIRTEHFPLTLESARPSHTSQYLCASSEGGSPLHFGNGTRLTVT.

V is TRBV18 and J is TRBJ2-3; tentatively, D is TRBD1 or TRBD2 (5 bases each). The CDR3 length is 14 residues. The germline V and J ends were trimmed by 6 bases and 3 bases, with 13 bases remaining between them. Germline V gives CDR1 KGHSH, CDR2 LQKENI. This CDR3 reads CASSAGAQTDTQYF. The CDR3 nucleotides read TGTGCCAGCTCCGCCGGGGCTCAGACAGATACGCAGTATTTT.

The chain is built from TRBV6-4 and TRBJ2-6; D call uncertain. CDR1 and CDR2 (germline): MRHNA, SNTAGT. The V gene lost 5 bases and the J gene lost 4 bases, with 15 bases spanning the gap. The CDR3 is 16 residues long. The CDR3 DNA reads TGTGCCAGCAGTTTTTTCACAGCTCTGGGGGCCAACGTCCTGACTTTC. The encoded protein is CASSFFTALGANVLTF.

The J gene is TRBJ2-2, the V gene TRBV7-2; 7 nucleotides align to TRBD1. The CDR3 has 15 amino acids. The J segment lost 6 bases and the V segment lost 2 bases, leaving 6 bases of the junction unmatched. The germline V gene encodes CDR1 SGHTA and CDR2 FQGNSA. CDR3 sequence (DNA): TGTGCCAGCAGCTTAAACAGGGGACAACCCGGGGAGCTGTTTTTT. This encodes CASSLNRGQPGELFF.

A single count supports this clone. The CDR3 spells CASSPLKGLGTNEKLFF. CDR3 nucleotides: TGTGCCAGCTCTCCCTTGAAGGGATTGGGGACTAATGAAAAACTGTTTTTT. The chain employs TRBV18 and TRBJ1-4, with D unresolved. The CDR3 has 17 residues. V lost 6 bases, J lost 2 bases, and 19 bases lay in between. Germline loops: CDR1 KGHSH, CDR2 LQKENI. The whole variable domain, remainder taken from reference TRBV18 and TRBJ1-4, is NAGVMQNPRHLVRRRGQEARLRCSPMKGHSHVYWYRQLPEEGLKFMVYLQKENIIDESGMPKERFSAEFPKEGPSILRIQQVVRGDSAAYFCASSPLKGLGTNEKLFFGSGTQLSVL.

The chain employs TRBV28 and TRBJ2-7; no reliable D call. In germline, CDR1 is MDHEN, CDR2 SYDVKM. V was cut by 8 bases and J by 6 bases, with 17 bases left in between. The CDR3 has 13 amino acids. The CDR3 here is CASAGTAVSEQYF. CDR3 bases: TGTGCCAGCGCCGGCACGGCAGTGAGCGAGCAGTACTTC.

This rearrangement joins TRBV19 to TRBJ1-2; D is unclear. Germline CDR1 and CDR2: LNHDA and SQIVND (reference sequence). V was shortened by 5 bases and J by 6 bases, with 13 bases between the two germline ends. CDR3 length: 13 residues. Here the CDR3 DNA reads TGTGCCAGTAGTCCGGACCTACTAGATGGCTACACCTTC. It is translated as CASSPDLLDGYTF.

The chain is built from TRBV7-9 and TRBJ1-2, with D possibly TRBD1 on 5 matching bases. CDR1 and CDR2 from the germline V gene are SEHNR and FQNEAQ (reference sequence). Trimming stripped 1 base from V and 7 bases from J, with 22 bases between. This CDR3 has 17 residues. As DNA, the CDR3 is TGTGCCAGCAGCTTAGGGGGGGGACGCTCAAAGGCGGCTGGCTACACCTTC. Protein product: CASSLGGGRSKAAGYTF.

The chain joins TRBV29-1 to TRBJ2-7, with D unresolved. The germline gives CDR1 SQVTM, CDR2 ANQGSEA. The CDR3 loop spans 12 amino acids. Trimming shortened V by 4 bases and J by 2 bases, and 9 bases separated the two germline ends. CDR3 nucleotide sequence: TGCAGCGTTGGAGATCTCCCCTACGAGCAGTACTTC. Protein: CSVGDLPYEQYF.

The rearrangement links TRBV7-2 to TRBJ2-7, with 9 positions matching TRBD1. Germline V gene data show CDR1 as SGHTA and CDR2 as FQGNSA. There are 16 residues in the CDR3. V shed 5 bases, J shed 3 bases, and the junction held 11 bases outside the gene matches. CDR3 amino acids: CASSTAGTGTFYEQYF. The CDR3 DNA follows: TGTGCCAGCAGCACTGCCGGGACAGGGACCTTCTACGAGCAGTACTTC.

This sequence joins TRBV29-1 and TRBJ1-1; unclear D gene. The CDR3 is 14 residues long. V was cut by 3 bases and J by 1 base, with 12 bases left in between. The germline V gene has CDR1 SQVTM and CDR2 ANQGSEA. This chain's CDR3 is CSVDGRTGNTEAFF. The CDR3 DNA follows: TGCAGCGTTGACGGAAGGACGGGGAACACTGAAGCTTTCTTT.

The CDR3: CASSLRSGGSYEQYF. CDR3 coding DNA: TGTGCCAGCAGTTTAAGGTCAGGGGGAAGCTACGAGCAGTACTTC. The rearrangement uses TRBV28 and TRBJ2-7; 7 bases line up with TRBD1. CDR1 is MDHEN, CDR2 SYDVKM, per germline. The junction had 7 bases not matched to a gene; V was cut back by 2 bases and J by 3 bases. This CDR3 contains 15 residues.

This clone came up once. The rearrangement uses TRBV6-5 and TRBJ1-2; no clear D. Trimming cost V 6 bases and J 7 bases, with 12 bases left between them. This CDR3 region has 12 residues. From germline, CDR1 is MNHEY and CDR2 SVGAGI. CDR3 sequence reads: CASSGRMGGYTF. The DNA of the CDR3 is TGTGCCAGCAGCGGACGGATGGGTGGCTACACCTTC.

The V call is TRBV28, the J call TRBJ2-6; a possible D gene is TRBD1 (6 bases). This CDR3 is 17 amino acids long. V dropped 6 bases and J dropped 5 bases, with 20 bases sitting between them. The V gene's germline CDR1 is MDHEN and CDR2 SYDVKM. The CDR3 DNA reads TGTGCCAGCAGCCCCCTGGGGGCAGCCGTAAGGGCCAACGTCCTGACTTTC. Amino acid sequence: CASSPLGAAVRANVLTF.